This T cell receptor beta chain was captured by sequencing in a study of shared clonotypes between healthy human individuals. Looking at the study overall: The study used three CD4 naive, three CD4 memory, two CD8 naive and one CD8 memory plate per donor. General study points: Genetic and exposure-history diversity was limited by the few donors.

Terminally differentiated effector memory CD45RA+ cells were excluded by CCR7 positive selection of CD45RO-negative cells. Only Caucasian adults living in Nashville, Tennessee made up the donor group. A word on this clone: No antigen is known for it.

Germline-derived CDR1 and CDR2 are SGDLS and YYNGEE. Trimming removed 2 bases from V and 0 bases from J, with 12 bases in between. The CDR3 loop spans 16 amino acids. This was a deep-level run. Generated by immunoSEQ multiplex PCR, the TCRdb table keeps only in-frame clones and is missing some. The sample has about 2.2 million clones, about 93% seen once; the top ten hold more than 1.5%. Sequencing was carried out using naive CD8+ T cells from PBMCs. V is TRBV9 and J is TRBJ2-1, with D possibly being TRBD1 or TRBD2 (5 bases each). The receptor's source is a man between 18 and 35 years old in good health. Some clones in this sample may be carry-over from other donors' samples. The CDR3 is CASSVGGTTSYNEQFF. CDR3 DNA: TGTGCCAGCAGCGTGGGTGGGACCACCTCCTACAATGAGCAGTTCTTC. Based on the CDR3 plus reference TRBV9 and TRBJ2-1, the full variable domain is DSGVTQTPKHLITATGQRVTLRCSPRSGDLSVYWYQQSLDQGLQFLIQYYNGEERAKGNILERFSAQQFPDLHSELNLSSLELGDSALYFCASSVGGTTSYNEQFFGPGTRLTVL.